The sequence of this T cell receptor (beta chain) was determined in a study of neurological immune-mediated disorders. Study-wide findings and caveats: Among 34 multiple sclerosis patients, phylogenetic grouping put the repertoires of 18 into a single related-CDR3 cluster, a possible signature.

At least ten counts were recorded for this clonotype. Its antigen is currently unknown. V lost 1 base and J lost 1; bases outside the gene matches: 3. The CDR3 extends over 16 amino acids. TCRdb reprocessed the 5' RACE reads with MiXCR, giving one entry per CDR3 protein. The sample lists 50,000 to 80,000 distinct CDR3 sequences; less than 5.5% were seen once. The chain is built from TRBV12-3 or TRBV12-4 and TRBJ2-2, with 7 bases that match TRBD1. The sequence came from a young man with multiple sclerosis. Material for sequencing was PBMCs. CDR3 nucleotides: TGTGCCAGCAGTTTAGGGACAGGCGTGAACACCGGGGAGCTGTTTTTT. Protein product: CASSLGTGVNTGELFF.